The 31 T cell receptor beta chains given below trace back to one sample, sequenced in a study of identical twins. TCRdb re-called the 5' RACE reads with MiXCR, one entry per CDR3 protein. The sample gives about 890,000 distinct CDR3 sequences, about 12% of which show up once; under 2% is in the top ten. This sample was also put to use in a study of yellow fever vaccine responses in identical twins.

The specimen was PBMCs. All receptors derive from a young woman in good health.

The rearrangement links TRBV2 to TRBJ2-7; D perhaps matches TRBD1 (7 bases). CDR1 is SNHLY and CDR2 is FYNNEI in the germline V gene. The CDR3 contains 15 residues. V was clipped by 4 bases and J by 3 bases, with 16 bases between them. In DNA form, the CDR3 reads TGTGCCAGCAGTGCGGAGGGACAGATGTACTACGAGCAGTACGTC. Its protein product is CASSAEGQMYYEQYV.

The chain couples TRBV7-8 to TRBJ2-1, with D perhaps TRBD1 (6 bases). Deletions cut 1 base from V and 3 bases from J, with 10 bases between. Per germline, CDR1 SGHVS and CDR2 FQNEAQ. The CDR3 totals 15 residues. This chain's CDR3 is CASSLGQVNYNEQFF. The CDR3 DNA is TGTGCCAGCAGCTTAGGACAGGTGAACTACAATGAGCAGTTCTTC.

The rearrangement uses TRBV9 and TRBJ2-7, with D possibly being TRBD1 or TRBD2 (5 bases each). CDR3 length: 14 amino acids. The germline V and J ends were trimmed by 3 bases and 6 bases, with 16 bases remaining between them. Germline V gives CDR1 SGDLS, CDR2 YYNGEE. The CDR3 protein is CASSGGYSTFEQYF. As DNA, the CDR3 is TGTGCCAGCAGCGGGGGGTACTCTACGTTCGAGCAGTACTTC.

The rearrangement uses TRBV20-1 and TRBJ2-7; TRBD2 agrees at 9 bases. The J segment lost 4 bases and the V segment lost 6 bases, leaving 10 bases of the junction unmatched. Germline V gene sequence: CDR1 DFQATT, CDR2 SNEGSKA (reference sequence). The CDR3 extends over 14 amino acids. The CDR3 protein is CSATRRLAGYEQYF. CDR3 coding DNA: TGCAGTGCCACCAGGCGGCTAGCGGGGTACGAGCAGTACTTC.

V gene TRBV20-1 combines with J gene TRBJ1-5, with TRBD1 as a possible D gene (5 bases). The V end was cut by 2 bases, the J end by 4 bases, with 15 bases between. The germline V gene encodes CDR1 DFQATT and CDR2 SNEGSKA (reference sequence). The CDR3 contains 15 residues. The CDR3 DNA reads as TGCAGTGCTAGAAAGGAGACGGGGCCAAATCAGCCCCAGCATTTT. Its protein is CSARKETGPNQPQHF.

The chain joins TRBV11-2 to TRBJ2-1; TRBD2 agrees at 10 bases. CDR1 SGHAT and CDR2 FQNNGV come from the germline V gene. The CDR3 spans 18 residues. After removal of 1 base from V and 11 bases from J, the junction contained 17 bases not matched to a gene. CDR3 sequence reads: CASSLVGPTSGDDKKQFF. CDR3 sequence (DNA): TGTGCCAGCAGCTTAGTGGGTCCCACTAGCGGGGATGACAAAAAGCAGTTCTTC.

Ten or more counts support this clonotype. The chain carries TRBV6-1 and TRBJ2-1; either TRBD1 or TRBD2 may fit D (5 bases each). The CDR3 has 13 residues. Germline lookup yields CDR1 MNHNS and CDR2 SASEGT. V lost 5 bases and J 8 bases, leaving 13 bases between the germline ends. This chain's CDR3 is CASSPIPGHEQFF. CDR3 DNA sequence: TGTGCCAGCAGTCCAATTCCGGGGCATGAGCAGTTCTTC.

This chain connects TRBV20-1 to TRBJ2-5; 8 nucleotides line up with TRBD2. Germline CDR1 DFQATT, CDR2 SNEGSKA (reference sequence). V gave up 7 bases and J gave up 5 bases; unmatched junction bases: 6. CDR3 length: 12 residues. In nucleotides, the CDR3 is TGCAGTGGGTACGGGAGGGATGAGACCCAGTACTTC. Translating gives CSGYGRDETQYF.

V and J are TRBV9 and TRBJ2-7; TRBD2 aligns across 7 bases. The length of the CDR3 is 15 residues. Trimming took 0 bases from V and 3 from J; bases not matched to a gene: 6. Germline-derived CDR1 and CDR2 are SGDLS and YYNGEE. The CDR3 nucleotides read TGTGCCAGCAGCGTAGAGGGCGGGAGCGGCTACGAGCAGTACTTC. This translates into CASSVEGGSGYEQYF.

This sequence joins TRBV15 and TRBJ1-1; no firm D call. The V and J ends lost 1 base and 0 bases respectively, with 12 bases between them. Per germline, CDR1 LNHNV and CDR2 YYDKDF (reference sequence). There are 16 residues in the CDR3. The CDR3: CATSRAAEPMNTEAFF. CDR3 DNA: TGTGCCACCAGCAGAGCCGCAGAACCGATGAACACTGAAGCTTTCTTT.

This clonotype turned up a few times. V usage is TRBV6-1 and J usage is TRBJ1-5; 7 positions agree with TRBD1. Germline trimming cut 7 bases from V and 4 bases from J; bases unmatched to any gene: 4. Germline loops: CDR1 MNHNS, CDR2 SASEGT. This CDR3 contains 13 residues. The CDR3 nucleotides are TGTGCCAGCATGGACAGGCCTAATCAGCCCCAGCATTTT. It yields the protein CASMDRPNQPQHF.

This clonotype was observed at least ten times. The chain uses TRBV6-5 and TRBJ1-4, with 7 positions matching TRBD1. Germline trimming cut 4 bases from V and 5 bases from J; bases unmatched to any gene: 7. Germline CDR1 is MNHEY and CDR2 is SVGAGI. This CDR3 contains 15 residues. CDR3 loop: CASSFAGGSNEKLFF. CDR3 in DNA: TGTGCCAGCAGTTTCGCAGGGGGGTCCAATGAAAAACTGTTTTTT.

The chain has TRBV3-1 and TRBJ2-5; 12 bases are shared with TRBD1. J was trimmed by 3 bases and V by 4 bases; bases with no gene match: 3. Germline loops: CDR1 LGHDT, CDR2 YNNKEL (reference sequence). CDR3 size: 15 residues. The CDR3 sequence is CASSRDRGQKETQYF. The DNA of the CDR3 is TGTGCCAGCAGCCGGGACAGGGGGCAAAAAGAGACCCAGTACTTC.

This clonotype was observed a handful of times. The chain's CDR3 is CASSPSGSKNTGELFF. The DNA for the CDR3 is TGTGCCAGCAGCCCGAGCGGGAGCAAGAACACCGGGGAGCTGTTTTTT. V usage is TRBV7-9 and J usage is TRBJ2-2; 8 nucleotides agree with TRBD2. V shed 5 bases and J 1 base; nucleotides not matched to a gene: 6. The CDR3 length is 16 residues. Germline-derived CDR1 and CDR2 are SEHNR and FQNEAQ (reference sequence). Combining the CDR3 with reference TRBV7-9 and TRBJ2-2 gives the whole variable domain DTGVSQNPRHKITKRGQNVTFRCDPISEHNRLYWYRQTLGQGPEFLTYFQNEAQLEKSRLLSDRFSAERPKGSFSTLEIQRTEQGDSAMYLCASSPSGSKNTGELFFGEGSRLTVL.

This clonotype was observed a few times. The chain recombines TRBV28 with TRBJ2-7; TRBD1 matches 9 bases. Trimming took 4 bases from V and 1 from J; bases not matched to a gene: 8. Germline V gives CDR1 MDHEN, CDR2 SYDVKM. The CDR3 consists of 16 residues. The CDR3 loop is CASSSRDRGWSYEQYV. CDR3 in DNA: TGTGCCAGCAGTTCCAGAGACAGGGGGTGGTCCTACGAGCAGTACGTC.

There are a few counts of this clonotype. The chain's CDR3 is CASSPVGATYNEQFF. CDR3 nucleotides: TGTGCCAGCAGCCCCGTCGGGGCGACCTACAATGAGCAGTTCTTC. V is TRBV7-9 and J is TRBJ2-1; D possibly matches TRBD1 or TRBD2 (5 bases each). The CDR3 consists of 15 residues. The ends were cut back, 5 bases at V and 2 bases at J, with 13 bases in the middle. The germline V gene encodes CDR1 SEHNR and CDR2 FQNEAQ (reference sequence).

J is TRBJ2-1 and V is TRBV11-3; D not certain. CDR1 is SGHNT and CDR2 is YENEEA in the germline V gene. V lost 1 base, J lost 10 bases, and 11 bases lay in between. The CDR3 is 13 amino acids. The CDR3 DNA reads as TGTGCCAGCAGCTTAGGTCTATTCGGGGAGCAGTTCTTC. Translation: CASSLGLFGEQFF.

This clonotype was counted between two and nine times. V usage is TRBV10-3 and J usage is TRBJ1-1; a weak D match, TRBD1 (6 bases). This CDR3 contains 12 residues. Trimming stripped 6 bases from V and 6 bases from J, with 11 bases between. Per germline, CDR1 ENHRY and CDR2 SYGVKD. The CDR3 spells CAIRTGQSEAFF. CDR3 DNA: TGTGCCATCAGAACCGGACAGTCTGAAGCTTTCTTT.

This rearrangement joins TRBV10-1 to TRBJ2-2; 11 nucleotides line up with TRBD2. The junction had 10 bases not matched to a gene; V was cut back by 7 bases and J by 0 bases. Per germline, CDR1 WNHNN and CDR2 SYGVQD (reference sequence). The CDR3 spans 18 residues. CDR3 DNA sequence: TGCGCCAGCATGGAGGGACTAGCGGAGGTCGCGAACACCGGGGAGCTGTTTTTT. Its protein is CASMEGLAEVANTGELFF.

Remarks on this clonotype: This may be a read error, as it is one base from a much larger clone. The chain employs TRBV20-1 and TRBJ1-1, with D unresolved. Germline V gene sequence: CDR1 DFQATT, CDR2 SNEGSKA (reference sequence). V lost 2 bases and J 1 base, leaving 8 bases between the germline ends. The CDR3 is made up of 13 amino acids. CDR3 in amino acids: CSARYYKNTEAFF. CDR3 sequence (DNA): TGCAGTGCTAGATATTACAAGAACACTGAAGCTTTCTTT.

The chain employs TRBV4-2 and TRBJ1-6; D uncertain. The V gene lost 1 base and the J gene lost 10 bases, with 14 bases spanning the gap. The germline V gene has CDR1 LGHNA and CDR2 YNFKEQ. CDR3 length equals 15 residues. The DNA of the CDR3 is TGTGCCAGCAGCCAAGGGGTCAGCCTTGGGTCACCCCTCCACTTT. Protein: CASSQGVSLGSPLHF.

CDR3 loop: CASSLEREKTGELFF. Written as DNA, the CDR3 is TGTGCCAGCAGCCTCGAGCGGGAGAAAACCGGGGAGCTGTTTTTT. This chain connects TRBV11-3 to TRBJ2-2; 8 bases align to TRBD2. J was trimmed by 5 bases and V by 5 bases; bases with no gene match: 7. Germline lookup yields CDR1 SGHNT and CDR2 YENEEA. The CDR3 length is 15 residues. The complete variable domain, with remaining parts taken from reference TRBV11-3 and TRBJ2-2, reads EAGVVQSPRYKIIEKKQPVAFWCNPISGHNTLYWYLQNLGQGPELLIRYENEEAVDDSQLPKDRFSAERLKGVDSTLKIQPAELGDSAVYLCASSLEREKTGELFFGEGSRLTVL.

The V gene is TRBV7-9, the J gene TRBJ2-7; D unclear. Trimming left V 4 bases short and J 4 bases short, with 20 bases between. Germline-derived CDR1 and CDR2 are SEHNR and FQNEAQ (reference sequence). This CDR3 region has 16 residues. Here the CDR3 reads CASSSLVVREPYEQYF. The DNA for the CDR3 is TGTGCCAGCAGCTCGTTGGTGGTAAGGGAACCATACGAGCAGTACTTC.

Notes on this clonotype: The junction shows a germline mismatch at one end, possibly a read error. J is TRBJ2-2 and V is TRBV20-1; TRBD1 matches 7 bases. The germline gives CDR1 DFQATT, CDR2 SNEGSKA (reference sequence). This CDR3 has 15 amino acids. The CDR3 loop reads CSATNRGSRIGELFF. The DNA for the CDR3 is TGCAGTGCTACTAACAGGGGCTCTCGTATTGGGGAACTGTTTTTT.

V is TRBV6-5 and J is TRBJ2-3, with 11 bases that match TRBD2. The CDR3 contains 18 residues. Germline assignment: CDR1 MNHEY and CDR2 SVGAGI. Trimming at V came to 2 bases and at J to 4 bases, leaving 11 bases not matched to a gene. The CDR3 loop is CASSYRFGLAGAPDTQYF. Here the CDR3 DNA reads TGTGCCAGCAGTTACCGATTCGGACTAGCGGGCGCTCCAGATACGCAGTATTTT.

This clonotype was counted ten times or more. V and J are TRBV29-1 and TRBJ2-1; D is unclear. Per the germline V gene, CDR1 is SQVTM and CDR2 is ANQGSEA. This CDR3 comprises 12 residues. Trimming left V 1 base short and J 4 bases short, with 5 bases between. CDR3 bases: TGCAGCGTTGAAGGCCGGTACAATGAGCAGTTCTTC. Its protein product is CSVEGRYNEQFF.

The V and J genes are TRBV4-1 and TRBJ2-2; 8 positions agree with TRBD2. This CDR3 is 17 amino acids long. CDR1 MGHRA and CDR2 YSYEKL come from the germline V gene. Germline trimming cut 0 bases from V and 4 bases from J; bases unmatched to any gene: 7. CDR3 sequence: CASSQDGSGSGTGELFF. The CDR3 bases are TGCGCCAGCAGCCAAGATGGGAGCGGGAGCGGCACCGGGGAGCTGTTTTTT.

The chain recombines TRBV28 with TRBJ2-5, with D maybe TRBD2 (5 bases). The CDR3 has 15 residues. Germline CDR1 MDHEN, CDR2 SYDVKM. Trimming pared 3 bases from V and 5 bases from J, leaving 16 bases between. The CDR3 spells CASSFSGRDSETQYF. CDR3 coding DNA: TGTGCCAGCAGTTTTTCGGGTCGGGATAGTGAGACCCAGTACTTC.

This clonotype was detected a few times. The chain couples TRBV10-2 to TRBJ2-2; D perhaps matches TRBD1 (6 bases). The CDR3 loop spans 15 amino acids. CDR1 and CDR2 (germline): WSHSY, SAAADI. Trimming shortened V by 0 bases and J by 4 bases, and 9 bases separated the two germline ends. The chain's CDR3 is CASSESWGRTGELFF. The CDR3 DNA sequence: TGCGCCAGCAGTGAGTCCTGGGGGCGCACCGGGGAGCTGTTTTTT.

The CDR3 region has the DNA TGTGCCAGCAGTACGACAGGGCGGTTGGGAAAAAGCGAGCAGTACTTC. It encodes CASSTTGRLGKSEQYF. V usage is TRBV28 and J usage is TRBJ2-7; 7 bases are a match to TRBD1. The V and J ends lost 5 bases and 6 bases, in that order; junction bases with no gene match: 16. The CDR3 consists of 16 residues. In germline, CDR1 is MDHEN, CDR2 SYDVKM.

This clonotype was observed a few times. This sequence joins TRBV5-5 and TRBJ1-1, with no clear D. V lost 3 bases and J 5 bases, leaving 8 bases between the germline ends. The V gene's germline CDR1 is SGHKS and CDR2 YYEKEE (reference sequence). This CDR3 spans 12 amino acids. The CDR3 here is CASSWAGTEAFF. The CDR3 nucleotides are TGTGCCAGCAGCTGGGCGGGGACTGAAGCTTTCTTT.